The rows below give T cell receptor beta chains drawn from one sample of a study of cytomegalovirus exposure and HLA in healthy donors. Only in-frame clones appear in the TCRdb table, and some are missing; sequencing was by immunoSEQ multiplex PCR. Among 130,000 to 150,000 clones, approximately 73% were seen once, and the ten largest hold 1% to 1.5%. Sequencing input: PBMCs. These receptors all come from a middle-aged woman in good health and CMV-seronegative. Each CDR3 is given with its conserved first and last residue. D genes are given only for firm matches. Some rows mark clone size as missing; the rest say once, few, many or name a class of expanded clone.

v_call	clone_size	j_call	d_call	cdr3_nt	cdr3_aa
TRBV19	.	TRBJ1-1	TRBD1	TGTGCCAGTAGTAGGGACAGGGGTCTTTCTGAAGCTTTCTTT	CASSRDRGLSEAFF
TRBV27	.	TRBJ1-5	.	TGTGCCAGCAGTTTAGTTCAGGGGATTCAGCCCCAGCATTTT	CASSLVQGIQPQHF
TRBV6-4	.	TRBJ1-1	TRBD1	TGTGCCAGCAGTGCGTCACCGGGACAGGGTCTCGCTTTCTTT	CASSASPGQGLAFF
TRBV10-3	.	TRBJ2-1	TRBD2	TGTGCCATCAGTGATTCCGGGACTAGGAAATTTACGGAGTTCTTC	CAISDSGTRKFTEFF
TRBV2	.	TRBJ1-3	.	TGTGCCAGCAGCCGGACAGTGAACTCTGGAAACACCATATATTTT	CASSRTVNSGNTIYF
TRBV27	.	TRBJ2-1	TRBD1	TGTGCCAGCAGTTTAGGCTCGAGGGGGCGAAAGGTCGATGAGCAGTTCTTC	CASSLGSRGRKVDEQFF
TRBV6-5	.	TRBJ1-1	.	TGTGCCAGCAGTTACTCGAGGACAGTTCGGAGCACTGAAGCTTTCTTT	CASSYSRTVRSTEAFF
TRBV7-9	.	TRBJ1-2	.	TGTGCCAGCAGTTCAGGGATTGGCTACACCTTC	CASSSGIGYTF
TRBV6-5	few	TRBJ1-1	.	TGTGCCAGCAGTTACGATGGTGGCTCCAGCACTGAAGCTTTCTTT	CASSYDGGSSTEAFF
TRBV2	few	TRBJ1-6	TRBD1	TGTGCCAGCAGTAGAACGACAGGGACAAATTCACCCCTCCACTTT	CASSRTTGTNSPLHF
TRBV2	few	TRBJ1-1	.	TGTGCCAGCAGTATCAACCGAGGTGGGAGCACTGAAGCTTTCTTT	CASSINRGGSTEAFF
TRBV6-1	few	TRBJ1-1	.	TGTGCCAGCACCGACGAGGGTTCTGAAGCTTTCTTT	CASTDEGSEAFF
TRBV5-6	few	TRBJ1-1	.	TGTGCCAGCAGCGCGGGACGGGCTAACACTGAAGCTTTCTTT	CASSAGRANTEAFF
TRBV30	.	TRBJ1-5	TRBD1	TGTGCCTGGGCCGGGACAGAGGTTCAGCCCCAGCATTTT	CAWAGTEVQPQHF
TRBV5-1	.	TRBJ1-2	TRBD1	TGCGCCAGCAGCTCCGAACTACAGGGGGAATATGGCTACACCTTC	CASSSELQGEYGYTF
TRBV25-1	.	TRBJ2-5	.	TGTGCCACCCTCCCCGGAGGACGAGAGACCCAGTACTTC	CATLPGGRETQYF
TRBV6-6	few	TRBJ1-2	TRBD1	TGTGCCAGCAGTTACGGGACAGGGGAAAACTATGGCTACACCTTC	CASSYGTGENYGYTF
TRBV7-3	.	TRBJ2-1	.	TGTGCCAGCAGCCAAAGGTCAGCGGGCACCCTCAATGAGCAGTTCTTC	CASSQRSAGTLNEQFF
TRBV28	once	TRBJ2-3	TRBD1	TGTGCCAGCAGTGCAGGACAGGGTTGGGGATACACAGATACGCAGTATTTT	CASSAGQGWGYTDTQYF
TRBV19	.	TRBJ1-5	.	TGTGCCAGTAGTATAGGTGGACTAGGTCAGCCCCAGCATTTT	CASSIGGLGQPQHF
TRBV6-5	.	TRBJ1-1	TRBD1	TGTGCCAGCAGTCCACCGACAGGGACCGCTGAAGCTTTCTTT	CASSPPTGTAEAFF
TRBV7-9	once	TRBJ2-1	.	TGTGCCAGCAGCATGGACTACCCCAATGAGCAGTTCTTC	CASSMDYPNEQFF
TRBV28	.	TRBJ2-5	.	TGTGCCAGCAGGCCGCGGGGGCGGGGAGAGACCCAGTACTTC	CASRPRGRGETQYF
TRBV27	once	TRBJ2-7	TRBD2	TGTGCCAGCAGGCCCTTCAACCTAGCGGGCTACGAGCAGTACTTC	CASRPFNLAGYEQYF
TRBV6-5	few	TRBJ1-2	.	TGTGCCAGCATAGGACTATATGGCTACACCTTC	CASIGLYGYTF
TRBV7-2	.	TRBJ2-5	TRBD1	TGTGCCAGCAGCTTGACAGGGGCCAAAGAGACCCAGTACTTC	CASSLTGAKETQYF
TRBV9	.	TRBJ1-5	TRBD1	TGTGCCAGCAGCTCCGGACAGGGCGGCAATCAGCCCCAGCATTTT	CASSSGQGGNQPQHF
TRBV4-3	.	TRBJ1-2	TRBD1	TGCGCCAGCAGCCAAGTATTGGGACAGGGGGCTGGCTACACCTTC	CASSQVLGQGAGYTF
TRBV28	.	TRBJ1-5	TRBD1	TGTGCCAGCAGTCATAGACAGGGGGCATGGCAGCCCCAGCATTTT	CASSHRQGAWQPQHF
TRBV5-4	.	TRBJ2-1	.	TGTGCCAGCAGCTTAGGAACAGGGTATTTATATGAGCAGTTCTTC	CASSLGTGYLYEQFF
TRBV29-1	.	TRBJ2-1	.	TGCAGCGTTGAAGATCCCACTGAGCGTCGCTCCTACAATGAGCAGTTCTTC	CSVEDPTERRSYNEQFF
TRBV5-1	once	TRBJ1-6	TRBD1	TGCGCCAGCAGCCCGGCCGGGACAGGGGATTCACCCCTCCACTTT	CASSPAGTGDSPLHF
TRBV19	.	TRBJ2-3	TRBD2	TGTGCCAGTAGTATAGATGGCTTTCTAGCGGGGGGCACAGATACGCAGTATTTT	CASSIDGFLAGGTDTQYF
TRBV19	few	TRBJ2-3	TRBD1	TGTGCCAGTAGTCCCGGGACAGGGACAGATACGCAGTATTTT	CASSPGTGTDTQYF
TRBV18	once	TRBJ1-6	.	TGTGCCAGCTCACAGGGACAAGGGAATTCACCCCTCCACTTT	CASSQGQGNSPLHF
TRBV7-8	.	TRBJ2-7	.	TGTGCCAGCAGCGCGGACACTCTCCACGAGCAGTACTTC	CASSADTLHEQYF
TRBV28	.	TRBJ1-1	.	TGTGCCAGCAGTTCCGCGGCCCCAGTGGGCACTGAAGCTTTCTTT	CASSSAAPVGTEAFF
TRBV5-8	.	TRBJ2-5	.	TGTGCCAGCAGCGTCCGGACATATCCCCCCGAGACCCAGTACTTC	CASSVRTYPPETQYF
TRBV27	few	TRBJ1-1	.	TGTGCCAGCAGTTCCAGGGGCTGGAACACTGAAGCTTTCTTT	CASSSRGWNTEAFF
TRBV6-4	.	TRBJ1-6	.	TGTGCCAGCAGTGACGGGGGGGAGAATTCACCCCTCCACTTT	CASSDGGENSPLHF
TRBV5-1	.	TRBJ2-1	TRBD2	TGCGCCAGCACCGACCCTAGCGGGGGATATCACAAGCAGTTCTTC	CASTDPSGGYHKQFF
TRBV27	.	TRBJ2-1	.	TGTGCCAGCAGTCCAGGACGGGGTGAGCAGTTCTTC	CASSPGRGEQFF
TRBV7-9	.	TRBJ2-1	TRBD2	TGTGCCAGCAGCTTTAGCGGGGGGCAGTACAATGAGCAGTTCTTC	CASSFSGGQYNEQFF
TRBV7-2	.	TRBJ2-3	TRBD2	TGTGCCAGCAGCTATAGCGGGGGGGGCACAGATACGCAGTATTTT	CASSYSGGGTDTQYF
TRBV18	few	TRBJ1-1	TRBD1	TGTGCCAGCTCAAGTGAGGGACAGGGGCGCACTGAAGCTTTCTTT	CASSSEGQGRTEAFF
TRBV7-8	.	TRBJ2-3	TRBD1	TGTGCCAGCACACAGGGGGATACGGTGGGTAGCTTAACCACAGATACGCAGTATTTT	CASTQGDTVGSLTTDTQYF